The sequence of this T cell receptor beta chain was determined in a study of T cells in narcolepsy. Study-level information: Healthy controls were enrolled alongside patients with narcolepsy type 1 or type 2. Study-wide findings and caveats: Reportedly, autoreactive clonotypes were serially detected in patients' blood but not controls'. Autoreactive HCRT-specific and TRIB2-specific clonotypes were marked in same-patient CSF-versus-blood CD4+ comparisons. Some memory CD4+ repertoires had no autoreactive clone sequences.

Note on this clone: Its antigen is as yet unknown.

The method was immunoSEQ multiplex PCR; TCRdb's version includes in-frame clones alone and lacks a portion of them. Of about 27,000 clones in the sample, approximately 79% are singletons; the top ten hold 5% to 8.5%. V lost 6 bases and J lost 3, with 11 bases in between. The CDR3 runs to 13 residues. Looked up from germline, CDR1 is MNHEY and CDR2 is SVGAGI. The receptor was derived from a human donor in good health. The chain combines TRBV6-5 with TRBJ2-5; no clear D. The sample was memory (CD45RA-) CD4+ T cells from blood. CDR3 in amino acids: CASRRQTEETQYF. As DNA, the CDR3 is TGTGCCAGCAGGAGGCAAACCGAAGAGACCCAGTACTTC.